This T cell receptor (beta chain) was profiled in a study of blood T cell repertoires in COVID-19. Study-level information: Acute and convalescent COVID-19 specimens originated in the United States, Italy and Spain. From T cells, B-cell-depleted T cells, or PBMCs came the material, which was cDNA or gDNA.

This clone appeared a few times. How the authors handled the data: Researchers report that nucleated cell counts were estimated from reference gene primer amplification. Data came from immunoSEQ multiplex PCR; TCRdb stores just in-frame clones and leaves some out. Clonal size and the V and J genes are those of that table, whereas D and trimming came from the DNA. The sample has around 280,000 clones; 90% are singletons. Participants reported their clinical history, and cohort assignment relied on those reports. The CDR3 sequence is 18 residues long. Germline CDR1 reads LGHNA; CDR2 reads YNFKEQ. V gave up 4 bases and J gave up 0 bases; unmatched junction bases: 10.

The clonotype originates from a young woman with acute COVID-19. Material for sequencing was PBMCs or T cells enriched from blood (not recorded which). The J gene is TRBJ2-3, the V gene TRBV4-2, with TRBD2 identical over 10 bases. This chain's CDR3 is CASSRRRTSGTSTDTQYF. In DNA, the CDR3 is TGTGCCAGCAGCCGACGAAGGACTAGCGGAACTAGCACAGATACGCAGTATTTT.